Shown below are 17 T cell receptor beta chains from a single sample sequenced in a study of beta chain features in type 1 diabetes. Every isolated RNA sample was fully reverse transcribed, so sequencing captured expressed TCRB transcripts. Measured with immunoSEQ multiplex PCR; TCRdb has only the in-frame clones, and not every one. This sample has about 360,000 clones; over 10% occur once, and the top ten carry 0.017%. Sequences were obtained from naive CD4+ T cells from blood. The receptors derive from a man between 18 and 29 years old in good health.

This CDR3 reads CASSRGHENTEAFF. The CDR3 coding sequence is TGTGCCAGCAGCAGAGGACACGAGAACACTGAAGCTTTCTTT. The rearrangement links TRBV7-3 to TRBJ1-1; tentative D call: TRBD1 (5 bases). Germline V gene data show CDR1 as SGHTA and CDR2 as FQGTGA. The CDR3 is 14 amino acids. The V gene lost 5 bases and the J gene lost 1 base, with 11 bases spanning the gap.

V usage is TRBV6-5 and J usage is TRBJ2-5; no definite D call. This CDR3 region has 12 residues. The V end was cut by 6 bases, the J end by 4 bases, with 9 bases between. CDR1 MNHEY and CDR2 SVGAGI come from the germline V gene. This chain's CDR3 is CASSSSGETQYF. The CDR3 DNA is TGTGCCAGCAGCTCCTCAGGAGAGACCCAGTACTTC.

The chain carries TRBV29-1 and TRBJ2-5; perhaps TRBD1 as D (5 bases). V lost 3 bases and J lost 2, with 16 bases in between. The CDR3 is 15 amino acids. Germline V gives CDR1 SQVTM, CDR2 ANQGSEA. The CDR3 DNA reads TGCAGCGTTGATACCCCCCTGGACACTCAAGAGACCCAGTACTTC. Amino acid sequence: CSVDTPLDTQETQYF.

This clone was seen only a few times. V and J are TRBV28 and TRBJ2-7; D is unresolved. V gave up 6 bases and J gave up 4 bases, with 10 bases separating them. This CDR3 spans 12 amino acids. From germline, CDR1 is MDHEN and CDR2 SYDVKM. CDR3 nucleotides: TGTGCCAGCAGGGAGAGAATTTACGAGCAGTACTTC. As protein: CASRERIYEQYF. The full variable domain, completed using reference TRBV28 and TRBJ2-7, is DVKVTQSSRYLVKRTGEKVFLECVQDMDHENMFWYRQDPGLGLRLIYFSYDVKMKEKGDIPEGYSVSREKKERFSLILESASTNQTSMYLCASRERIYEQYFGPGTRLTVT.

The chain couples TRBV6-6 to TRBJ1-1; D is perhaps TRBD1 (6 bases). Trimming pared 6 bases from V and 4 bases from J, leaving 12 bases between. Germline V lookup: CDR1 MNHNY, CDR2 SVGAGI (reference sequence). This CDR3 comprises 13 residues. CDR3 amino acids: CASRYTGRTEAFF. The CDR3 bases are TGTGCCAGCAGATATACAGGGCGCACTGAAGCTTTCTTT.

This clone was recorded a few times. The chain uses TRBV7-2 and TRBJ1-2, with TRBD1 identical over 9 bases. The length of the CDR3 is 15 residues. Germline assignment: CDR1 SGHTA and CDR2 FQGNSA. The ends lost 2 bases at V and 5 bases at J; junction bases unmatched: 6. Written as DNA, the CDR3 is TGTGCCAGCAGCTTAACGACAGGGGGGGGGTATGGCTACACCTTC. Translating gives CASSLTTGGGYGYTF.

This clone was recorded a few times. The CDR3 region is CASSPVSTGGSSGELFF. The DNA for the CDR3 is TGTGCCAGCTCACCAGTATCGACGGGAGGTTCATCCGGGGAGCTGTTTTTT. The rearrangement uses TRBV18 and TRBJ2-2, with 7 bases fitting TRBD2. Looked up from germline, CDR1 is KGHSH and CDR2 is LQKENI. The CDR3 consists of 17 residues. The trim removed 2 bases at V and 6 bases at J, leaving 12 bases unmatched.

This clone has only a few counts. The chain employs TRBV11-1 and TRBJ2-7; 7 bases are shared with TRBD1. Per the germline V gene, CDR1 is SGHAT and CDR2 is FQDESV (reference sequence). V shed 7 bases, J shed 6 bases, and the junction held 12 bases outside the gene matches. This CDR3 region has 14 residues. CDR3 protein: CASTKGTALSEQYF. DNA for the CDR3: TGTGCCAGCACCAAAGGGACAGCCCTAAGCGAGCAGTACTTC.

The chain has TRBV7-3 and TRBJ2-3; 7 nucleotides agree with TRBD2. Germline-derived CDR1 and CDR2 are SGHTA and FQGTGA. CDR3 length equals 15 residues. V dropped 5 bases and J dropped 2; count of bases not matched to a gene: 7. The CDR3 nucleotides read TGTGCCAGCAGCCCTAGCGGTTTTGACACAGATACGCAGTATTTT. This encodes CASSPSGFDTDTQYF.

This clone was observed a few times. The chain couples TRBV18 to TRBJ2-3; 10 bases line up with TRBD2. The CDR3 loop spans 16 amino acids. CDR1 KGHSH and CDR2 LQKENI come from the germline V gene. V trimming: 2 bases; J trimming: 4 bases; junction bases outside the gene matches: 6. The CDR3 nucleotides read TGTGCCAGCTCACCAACCGGACTAGCGGCGGCAGATACGCAGTATTTT. It translates to CASSPTGLAAADTQYF.

The gene calls are TRBV25-1 and TRBJ1-2; no clear D gene. The CDR3 sequence is 12 residues long. CDR1 and CDR2 from the germline V gene are MGHDK and SYGVNS. V was pared by 4 bases and J by 4 bases, with 7 bases between. The CDR3 nucleotides are TGTGCCAGCAGTGGGCAGTTCTATGGCTACACCTTC. It translates to CASSGQFYGYTF.

The chain uses TRBV28 and TRBJ2-7; possible D gene TRBD2, 5 bases. Deletions cut 2 bases from V and 5 bases from J, with 13 bases between. The CDR3 runs to 14 residues. The germline CDR1 and CDR2 sequences are MDHEN and SYDVKM. This CDR3 reads CASSLPGMRNEQYF. The CDR3 DNA reads as TGTGCCAGCAGTTTACCGGGGATGAGGAACGAGCAGTACTTC. Full variable domain (rest looked up from reference TRBV28 and TRBJ2-7): DVKVTQSSRYLVKRTGEKVFLECVQDMDHENMFWYRQDPGLGLRLIYFSYDVKMKEKGDIPEGYSVSREKKERFSLILESASTNQTSMYLCASSLPGMRNEQYFGPGTRLTVT.

This clone showed up just a few times. The V and J genes are TRBV28 and TRBJ2-3, with 15 positions matching TRBD2. The CDR3 totals 17 residues. With V trimmed by 9 bases and J by 5 bases, 12 bases remained unmatched. CDR1 and CDR2 from the germline V gene are MDHEN and SYDVKM. CDR3 loop: CASFPLGLAGGGDTQYF. In DNA form, the CDR3 reads TGTGCCAGTTTTCCGCTGGGACTAGCGGGGGGTGGAGATACGCAGTATTTT.

This clone has more than one count but fewer than ten. This rearrangement joins TRBV30 to TRBJ2-6; D gene unclear. The CDR3 covers 15 residues. Germline V gene sequence: CDR1 GTSNPN, CDR2 SVGIG (reference sequence). The V end lost 4 bases, the J end lost 1 base, and 11 bases lay between the germline ends. The CDR3 protein is CAWMRRRSGANVLTF. CDR3 nucleotides: TGTGCCTGGATGCGGCGCAGATCTGGGGCCAACGTCCTGACTTTC.

CDR3 in DNA: TGTGCCAGCAGCTATAATAGACTGCCTAATGGCTACACCTTC. Translating gives CASSYNRLPNGYTF. The rearrangement joins TRBV28 to TRBJ1-2; D is undetermined. V was clipped by 6 bases and J by 6 bases, with 17 bases between them. Germline lookup yields CDR1 MDHEN and CDR2 SYDVKM. This CDR3 is built from 14 residues.

The sample holds a few counts of this clone. The V call is TRBV6-5, the J call TRBJ2-2; TRBD2 matches at 14 bases. The germline gives CDR1 MNHEY, CDR2 SVGAGI. After removal of 4 bases from V and 6 bases from J, the junction contained 4 bases not matched to a gene. CDR3 length: 16 residues. CDR3 DNA sequence: TGTGCCAGCAGTTTTCGACTAGCGGGAGGGGCCGGGGAGCTGTTTTTT. Protein sequence: CASSFRLAGGAGELFF.

This clone was found a few times. The chain recombines TRBV7-2 with TRBJ1-1, with a weak D call TRBD1 (5 bases). The length of the CDR3 is 12 residues. Germline-derived CDR1 and CDR2 are SGHTA and FQGNSA. V gave up 5 bases and J gave up 5 bases, with 9 bases separating them. CDR3 in amino acids: CASSQTETEAFF. The CDR3 region has the DNA TGTGCCAGCAGCCAGACAGAAACTGAAGCTTTCTTT.